This TCR beta chain is from a study of T cell repertoires in cytomegalovirus infection. Study in general: Through public TCR beta signatures, both CMV infection and matching HLA type were indicated.

Study-level results: It was HLA-C-restricted CMV-specific TCR beta clonotypes that dominated the response ex vivo.

From the reads, TCRdb called clonotypes with MiXCR, one entry per CDR3 protein. The table lists some 130,000 distinct CDR3 sequences, approximately 9.2% of them singletons, with 9.5% to 13% in the top ten. Germline V gives CDR1 LGHDT, CDR2 YNNKEL (reference sequence). CDR3 length equals 15 residues. V lost 0 bases and J lost 7, with 12 bases in between. About this clonotype itself: Its antigen is unidentified.

Sequenced material: PBMCs. J is TRBJ1-4 and V is TRBV3-1; perhaps TRBD1 as D (5 bases). The TCR originated in a human donor in good health (CMV status not recorded). Some clones in this sample may be carry-over from other donors' samples. This chain's CDR3 is CASSQEWGIGEKLFF. The CDR3 region has the DNA TGTGCCAGCAGCCAAGAGTGGGGGATTGGTGAAAAACTGTTTTTT.